This T cell receptor beta chain was recorded in a study of beta chain features in type 1 diabetes (dated 2018 in TCRdb). About the investigation overall: Mean age, gender distribution, total cell number and subset yield did not differ between patients and healthy donors. The study compared the TCRB repertoires of sorted circulating CD4+ T cell subsets in recently diagnosed type 1 diabetes patients with those in matched healthy donors. A total of about 100,000,000 sorted cells were examined across all samples, and RNA yield correlated strongly with the number of cells per subset. Regulatory and stem cell-like memory subsets were isolated from only 8 patients and roughly 8 healthy donors, whereas naive and central memory subsets came from all 30 or so donors.

The entire amount of isolated RNA was reverse transcribed using the High Capacity cDNA Reverse Transcription Kit, so the sequenced TCRB transcripts were expressed ones. Deep immunoSEQ sequencing was performed on naive, central memory and regulatory T cell samples, with an average of around 3.4 million total reads per sample. Sorted cells were lysed in RLT buffer, and RNA was extracted using DNase-treated RNeasy Micro or Mini kits according to cell number. To prevent cross-contamination, every cell subset was processed on its own, while patient and healthy donor samples were processed together. The immunoSEQ multiplex PCR was used to amplify TCRB sequences from cDNA, yielding 87-bp fragments that span the CDR3 region. Amplicons were sequenced on the Illumina HiSeq platform. The original methods were these. PCR bias was computationally corrected using synthetic template baselines, reads within Hamming distance 2 were collapsed, and singletons that could not be merged were discarded. By aligning reads against IMGT, V, D and J genes, CDR3 length, and insertions or deletions at six rearrangement sites were assigned. Within each subset, clonotype counts were normalized to sorted cell number, and only after that were true diversity and Gini coefficients computed with the tcR R package. The overlap coefficient, calculated on TCRB nucleotide sequences, was used to measure repertoire sharing. This immuneACCESS table, as held by TCRdb, lists in-frame sequences with V and J called but not all clones. Of the missing ones, under half trace to an unresolved V gene in checked studies; the others have no known cause. V and J calls and clone size are copied from that table; D and trimming were computed from the DNA. The sample has about 120,000 clones on record, roughly 17% of them singletons. 2.6% of the sample is taken by the ten largest.

Each donor gave one peripheral blood draw, averaging approximately 120 mL, which was collected into heparinised tubes. A BD FACSAria II was used to sort naive, central memory, regulatory and stem cell-like memory CD4+ T cells with a panel that included CD45RO, CCR7, CD25, CD127, CD95 and CD27. All sorted populations exceeded 98% purity. Right away, PBMCs were isolated by Lymphoprep density gradient centrifugation and were stained directly, with no culture step. Samples were stained and sorted in pairs, with one healthy donor and one patient per experiment, so that batch effects were minimized. Trimming takes 0 bases from V and 12 bases from J, and the germline ends sit 10 bases apart. From the cysteine through the phenylalanine, the CDR3 covers 12 amino acids. Of all the DNA, just the CDR3 is kept, 36 bases in frame from base 1. CDR1 and CDR2, looked up from the germline V gene, are SGHRS and YFSETQ.

What the study reported, not specific to this receptor: HLA sub-analyses involved small numbers of individuals, so any influence of HLA type on TCRB rearrangement remained unresolved. PCR might favor shorter templates, but patient and control samples were amplified and corrected together, so any skew would affect both groups equally. Patients with type 1 diabetes made fewer insertions and deleted more nucleotides at VDJ recombination sites, implying thymic rearrangement abnormalities. Naive, central memory and regulatory TCRB repertoires appeared to be more similar among patients than among healthy donors. Because cDNA was sequenced instead of genomic DNA, highly expressing activated cells could be over-represented, though the groups showed no difference in activation or CD3 levels. In all four CD4+ subsets, TCRB CDR3 length was moderately but significantly shorter in type 1 diabetes patients.

Worth noting for this clone: No cognate antigen has been identified for it. No clone much larger than this one lies a single base away; base qualities are absent.

The sequence derives from a man aged 18 to 35 with type 1 diabetes. Recombination joined TRBV5-1 with TRBJ2-1; the D gene cannot be resolved reliably. The sample consisted of central memory CD4+ T cells from blood. The CDR3 protein sequence reads: CASSLELRSQFF. In nucleotide form, the sequence is TGCGCCAGCAGCTTGGAACTAAGGTCGCAGTTCTTC.